The source of this T cell receptor beta chain is a study of cytomegalovirus exposure and HLA in healthy donors. Study findings and constraints: Later genetic work tied a missense DCLRE1C variant to beta-chain V and J trimming.

The PCR had 60 Vbeta and 13 Jbeta primers. Assay used: immunoSEQ multiplex PCR; TCRdb lists only in-frame clones, some missing. Altogether just over 150,000 clones are present, approximately 80% being singletons, with the ten largest covering approximately 6.7%. All the people who gave samples were healthy bone marrow donors. Per germline, CDR1 SQVTM and CDR2 ANQGSEA. V shed 8 bases and J shed 4 bases, with 15 bases lying between them. The CDR3 sequence is 12 residues long. To note about this clone: Its antigen is as yet unknown.

The chain is built from TRBV29-1 and TRBJ2-7, with D maybe TRBD1 (5 bases). This TCR derives from a male donor in good health and CMV-seropositive. The sample consisted of PBMCs. The CDR3 is CSFRGGPYEQYF. The DNA of the CDR3 is TGCAGCTTTAGGGGTGGCCCTTACGAGCAGTACTTC.